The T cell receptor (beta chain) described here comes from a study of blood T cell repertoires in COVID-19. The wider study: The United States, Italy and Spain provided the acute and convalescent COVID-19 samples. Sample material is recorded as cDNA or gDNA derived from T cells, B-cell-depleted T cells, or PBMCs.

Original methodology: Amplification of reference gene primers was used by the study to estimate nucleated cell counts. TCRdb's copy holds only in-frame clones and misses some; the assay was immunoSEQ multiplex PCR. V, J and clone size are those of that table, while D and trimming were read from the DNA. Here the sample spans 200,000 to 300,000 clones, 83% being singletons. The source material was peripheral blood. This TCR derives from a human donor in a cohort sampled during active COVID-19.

The CDR3 here is CASSPARDSSYNEQFF. The CDR3 region has the DNA TGTGCCAGCTCACCCGCTCGGGACAGCTCCTACAATGAGCAGTTCTTC. The chain employs TRBV18 and TRBJ2-1, with TRBD1 matching 7 bases. Germline V gene data show CDR1 as KGHSH and CDR2 as LQKENI. The V and J ends lost 3 bases and 0 bases, in that order; junction bases with no gene match: 5. The CDR3 is made up of 16 amino acids.